This T cell receptor beta chain was obtained from a study of blood T cell repertoires in COVID-19 (TCRdb year 2020). For the wider study: The collaborator samples originated in the United States, Italy and Spain and spanned the acute and convalescent phases of COVID-19. The material from the prospective study consisted of cDNA or gDNA derived from T cells, B-cell-depleted T cells, or PBMCs. Subjects who had been exposed to COVID-19, were actively infected with it, or had recovered from it provided the deeply sampled blood TCRbeta repertoires that made up the dataset. The repertoires were released in a freely available public database meant as a resource for research on the immune response to SARS-CoV-2. Samples came from the ongoing ImmuneRACE study (first 160 participants) plus 1,254 subjects from 6 global collaborators. A de-identified subject ID, COVID-19 status, age in years and sex were almost always included in the sample metadata. Where available, HLA class I and class II types were taken from metadata supplied by the sample provider and were not determined by assay-based typing.

TCRbeta CDR3 regions were amplified from genomic DNA using the immunoSEQ Assay, a bias-controlled multiplex PCR. Per the original workflow: Nucleated cell counts per sample were estimated from amplification of reference gene primers within the assay. Sequence reads were collapsed and filtered to measure the absolute abundance of every unique TCRbeta CDR3 rearrangement. For each sample, productive Simpson clonality was calculated as the square root of Simpson's diversity index across productive rearrangements. Sourced from immuneACCESS, this table was stored by TCRdb with only in-frame sequences that have V and J called. A share of the clones is absent; for the studies checked, an unresolved V gene accounts for under half, and the remainder has no known explanation. V and J calls and clone size are given by that table; D and trimming were obtained from the DNA. The sample records around 200,000 clones, approximately 90% of which are singletons. Around 6.5% of the sample goes to the ten largest clones.

Trimming removed 7 bases from V and 1 base from J, leaving 8 bases between the germline ends. Per the germline V gene (reference sequence), LNHDA is the CDR1 and SQIVND is the CDR2. The CDR3 sequence holds 13 residues, the cysteine and phenylalanine included. The sequence is cut down to CDR3 DNA, 39 bases in frame from base 1. Results and caveats for the whole study, not just this receptor: The amount of clinical and demographic metadata varied by source and participant and was provided uncurated.

To note about this clone: Its target antigen remains unknown. The sample holds no much larger clone one base away, and base qualities are not on file.

The collaborating institutions used their own protocols to collect whole blood in K2EDTA tubes. For TCRbeta analysis, collaborators shipped samples as frozen whole blood, isolated PBMCs, or DNA extracted from either of those sample types. The receptor comes from a woman older than 75 in a cohort sampled during active or convalescent COVID-19. The chain was built from TRBV19 and TRBJ1-3; a tentative D match to TRBD1 spans 6 bases. Sequencing used peripheral blood. The CDR3 corresponds to CASNTGSGNTIYF. The bases read TGTGCCAGTAACACAGGGTCTGGAAACACCATATATTTT.